This T cell receptor beta chain originates from a study of T cell changes during pregnancy in multiple sclerosis. V was clipped by 0 bases and J by 5 bases; unmatched bases: 3. The CDR3 covers 15 residues. Germline V gene lookup returns CDR1 LGHNA and CDR2 YNFKEQ. The count of this clone is one. Profiling relied on immunoSEQ multiplex PCR, and the TCRdb table lists in-frame clones only, not all of them. Among just over 55,000 clones listed, around 93% were seen once. This TCR derives from a female donor in good health, enrolled as a control in a pregnancy study. The chain carries TRBV4-2 and TRBJ2-2, with 7 bases lining up with TRBD2. The sample here was peripheral blood, taken after pregnancy. The CDR3 loop is CASSQDGRGTGELFF. The CDR3 DNA follows: TGTGCCAGCAGCCAAGATGGGAGGGGAACCGGGGAGCTGTTTTTT.